The 14 T cell receptor beta chains listed next were all sequenced from one sample in a study of T cells in women clearing cervical HPV infection. TCRdb keeps only in-frame clones here, not all; method: immunoSEQ multiplex PCR. The ten most abundant clones cover around 1.5% of a sample with 48,000 or so clones. The specimen was blood buffy coat. All receptors derive from a woman between 18 and 70 years old with a cervical HPV16 infection that either progressed to CIN3+ or cleared (not recorded which).

Details on this clone: The read ends 3 residues before the CDR3 terminus; that terminus is restored from the germline J gene. V and J are TRBV20-1 and TRBJ2-3; 10 bases line up with TRBD2. The V and J ends lost 5 bases and 4 bases, in that order; junction bases with no gene match: 6. The germline V gene has CDR1 DFQATT and CDR2 SNEGSKA (reference sequence). The CDR3 sequence is 14 residues long. CDR3 bases read: TGCAGTGCTGGTAGCGGGAGGATGGCAGATACG. Amino acid sequence: CSAGSGRMADT. The whole CDR3 reads CSAGSGRMADTQYF.

Concerning this clone: The sequence runs out 3 residues before the end of the CDR3; the remainder is reconstructed from the germline J gene. This sequence joins TRBV5-1 and TRBJ2-1; the match to TRBD2 covers 15 bases. The CDR3 totals 17 residues. CDR1 and CDR2 (germline): SGHRS, YFSETQ. Trimming took 6 bases from V and 2 from J; bases not matched to a gene: 6. CDR3: CASKWTSGGATYNEQFF. CDR3 bases read: TGCGCCAGCAAGTGGACTAGCGGGGGGGCCACCTACAATGAG. Drawing the rest from reference TRBV5-1 and TRBJ2-1, the complete variable domain is KAGVTQTPRYLIKTRGQQVTLSCSPISGHRSVSWYQQTPGQGLQFLFEYFSETQRNKGNFPGRFSGRQFSNSRSEMNVSTLELGDSALYLCASKWTSGGATYNEQFFGPGTRLTVL.

As concerns this clone: The read ends 3 residues before the CDR3 terminus; that terminus is restored from the germline J gene. The chain has TRBV20-1 and TRBJ1-5; D may be TRBD1 (5 bases). Per germline, CDR1 DFQATT and CDR2 SNEGSKA (reference sequence). Deletions cut 3 bases from V and 6 bases from J, with 15 bases between. The CDR3 sequence is 14 residues long. The sequenced CDR3 bases are TGCAGTGCTAGTGGCCGGACAAGTCTTCAGCCC. Residues: CSASGRTSLQP. The whole CDR3 protein reads CSASGRTSLQPQHF.

Concerning this clone itself: The CDR3 extends 3 residues past the end of the read, so its final part is completed from the germline J gene. The genes are TRBV20-1 and TRBJ1-4, with 7 bases aligning to TRBD1. Germline CDR1 is DFQATT and CDR2 is SNEGSKA (reference sequence). There are 14 residues in the CDR3. V shed 6 bases, J shed 4 bases, and the junction held 8 bases outside the gene matches. CDR3: CSAQGQPDNEKLFF. CDR3 bases read: TGCAGTGCCCAGGGACAGCCCGATAATGAAAAA.

Concerning this clone: The CDR3 is cut off 3 residues early in the read; its end comes from the germline J gene. The chain carries TRBV15 and TRBJ2-7; D ambiguous. The germline V and J ends were trimmed by 4 bases and 3 bases, with 10 bases remaining between them. The germline V gene encodes CDR1 LNHNV and CDR2 YYDKDF (reference sequence). The length of the CDR3 is 13 residues. This chain's CDR3 is CATSTGSFYEQYF. The DNA read from the CDR3 is TGTGCCACCAGCACAGGATCCTTCTACGAG.

Turning to this clone: The read terminates 3 residues ahead of where the CDR3 ends, so the germline J gene completes it. V and J are TRBV19 and TRBJ2-1, with D maybe TRBD2 (6 bases). V gave up 5 bases and J gave up 4 bases, with 18 bases separating them. The CDR3 runs to 16 residues. Per the germline V gene, CDR1 is LNHDA and CDR2 is SQIVND (reference sequence). CDR3 DNA, as far as it was read: TGTGCCAGTAGTCAGTCGGGACTGGGTCAATACAATGAG. Its translation is CASSQSGLGQYNE. The whole CDR3 region reads CASSQSGLGQYNEQFF. The full variable domain, in which reference TRBV19 and TRBJ2-1 provide the parts outside the CDR3, is DGGITQSPKYLFRKEGQNVTLSCEQNLNHDAMYWYRQDPGQGLRLIYYSQIVNDFQKGDIAEGYSVSREKKESFPLTVTSAQKNPTAFYLCASSQSGLGQYNEQFFGPGTRLTVL.

The CDR3 protein is CASSRLLAGRYEQYF. The sequenced part of the CDR3 DNA is TGTGCCAGCAGCCGGCTCCTAGCGGGAAGGTACGAG. V is TRBV5-4 and J is TRBJ2-7, with TRBD2 matching over 9 bases. The read is 3 residues too short to cover the CDR3 end, so that end is filled in from the germline J gene. V shed 4 bases, J shed 4 bases, and the junction held 9 bases outside the gene matches. Germline V gene lookup returns CDR1 SGHNT and CDR2 YYREEE (reference sequence). CDR3 length: 15 amino acids. The full variable domain, its missing parts supplied by reference TRBV5-4 and TRBJ2-7, is ETGVTQSPTHLIKTRGQQVTLRCSSQSGHNTVSWYQQALGQGPQFIFQYYREEENGRGNFPPRFSGLQFPNYSSELNVNALELDDSALYLCASSRLLAGRYEQYFGPGTRLTVT.

Concerning this clone: The CDR3 end falls 3 residues outside the read, so it is completed with the germline J gene. This chain uses TRBV13 with TRBJ2-7; 7 bases fit TRBD1. Trimming took 4 bases from V and 1 from J; bases not matched to a gene: 16. The length of the CDR3 is 18 residues. CDR1 and CDR2 (germline): PRHDT, FYEKMQ (reference sequence). The DNA read from the CDR3 is TGTGCCAGCAGCTCCCCGACAGGGATGGCACGGGGATCCTACGAG. It encodes CASSSPTGMARGSYE. The entire CDR3 sequence reads CASSSPTGMARGSYEQYF.

Worth noting for this clone: The CDR3 end is not reached by the read, which stops 3 residues before it; the germline J gene fills it in. V gene TRBV7-8 combines with J gene TRBJ2-1; D not resolved. CDR3 size: 15 residues. V lost 1 base and J lost 5, with 12 bases in between. The germline V gene has CDR1 SGHVS and CDR2 FQNEAQ. The CDR3: CASSLGPAVNNEQFF. The sequenced part of the CDR3 DNA is TGTGCCAGCAGCTTAGGGCCCGCGGTGAACAATGAG.

CDR3 amino acids: CASSIRVKTGYNEQFF. The covered CDR3 bases are TGTGCCAGTAGCATCCGAGTTAAGACAGGCTACAATGAG. The chain has TRBV19 and TRBJ2-1; D is perhaps TRBD1 (6 bases). The read comes to an end 3 residues before the CDR3 does, leaving the germline J gene to fill in the end. V lost 6 bases and J lost 3, with 18 bases in between. The CDR3 sequence is 16 residues long. Looked up from germline, CDR1 is LNHDA and CDR2 is SQIVND (reference sequence).

Notes on this clone: The observed sequence ends 3 residues before the CDR3 terminus, with the missing tail filled in from the germline J gene. The rearrangement uses TRBV2 and TRBJ2-2; TRBD2 might be the D (5 bases). Germline CDR1 is SNHLY and CDR2 is FYNNEI. Between the trimmed V and J ends, which lost 3 bases and 0 bases, there was a span of 17 bases. The CDR3 length is 18 residues. CDR3 DNA, as far as it was read: TGTGCCAGCAGTGAGGTTCGGGCGGGTCCAACGAACACCGGGGAG. It encodes CASSEVRAGPTNTGE. The CDR3 as a whole reads CASSEVRAGPTNTGELFF.

About this clone: The read ends 3 residues early relative to the CDR3; the germline J gene fills the gap. The V call is TRBV6-2 or TRBV6-3, the J call TRBJ1-6, with D perhaps matching TRBD1 (5 bases). The CDR3 spans 16 residues. Germline V CDR1 and CDR2: MNHEY, SVGEGT. Between the trimmed V and J ends, which lost 5 bases and 7 bases, there was a span of 18 bases. This CDR3 is CASSKSGGGSNSPLHF. The DNA read from the CDR3 is TGTGCCAGCAGTAAGAGCGGCGGGGGTTCGAATTCACCC.

Regarding this clone: The read halts 3 residues ahead of the CDR3 end, with the missing end drawn from the germline J gene. The chain uses TRBV20-1 and TRBJ1-6; D is ambiguous. The V gene lost 0 bases and the J gene lost 7 bases, with 13 bases spanning the gap. Germline V gene lookup returns CDR1 DFQATT and CDR2 SNEGSKA (reference sequence). This CDR3 is 15 amino acids long. The CDR3 bases that were read are TGCAGTGCTAGAGATGAGGTGAAATTGAATTCACCC. The encoded protein is CSARDEVKLNSP. The CDR3 reads in full as CSARDEVKLNSPLHF.

About this clone itself: The CDR3 end lies 3 residues beyond the end of the read and is filled in from the germline J gene. The chain is built from TRBV7-3 and TRBJ2-3; D not certain. From germline, CDR1 is SGHTA and CDR2 FQGTGA. The CDR3 consists of 13 residues. Trimming left V 2 bases short and J 4 bases short, with 7 bases between. The part of the CDR3 DNA that was read is TGTGCCAGCAGCTTATTGCTAGCAGATACG. It translates to CASSLLLADT. The full CDR3 protein is CASSLLLADTQYF.